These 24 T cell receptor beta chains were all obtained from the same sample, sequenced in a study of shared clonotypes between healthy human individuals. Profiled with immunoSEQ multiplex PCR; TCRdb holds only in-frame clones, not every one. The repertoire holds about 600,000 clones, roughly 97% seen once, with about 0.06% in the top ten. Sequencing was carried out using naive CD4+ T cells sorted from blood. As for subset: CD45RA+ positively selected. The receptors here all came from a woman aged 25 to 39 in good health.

CDR3 DNA: TGTGCCAGCAGAGCCCTAGCGGGTATAAAAAACATTCAGTACTTC. Protein: CASRALAGIKNIQYF. The chain uses TRBV2 and TRBJ2-4, with 8 bases that match TRBD2. V lost 6 bases and J lost 4; bases outside the gene matches: 8. CDR1 and CDR2 from the germline V gene are SNHLY and FYNNEI. This CDR3 is built from 15 residues.

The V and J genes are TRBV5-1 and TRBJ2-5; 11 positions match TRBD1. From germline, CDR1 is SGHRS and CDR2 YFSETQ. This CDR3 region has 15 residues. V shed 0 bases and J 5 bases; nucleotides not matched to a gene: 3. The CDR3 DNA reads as TGCGCCAGCAGCTTGGCAGGGACAGGGGGTGAGACCCAGTACTTC. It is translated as CASSLAGTGGETQYF.

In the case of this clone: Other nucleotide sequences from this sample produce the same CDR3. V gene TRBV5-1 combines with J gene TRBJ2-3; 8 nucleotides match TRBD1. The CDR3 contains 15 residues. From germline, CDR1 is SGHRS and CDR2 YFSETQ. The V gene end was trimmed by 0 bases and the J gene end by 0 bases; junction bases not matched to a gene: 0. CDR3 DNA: TGCGCCAGCAGCTTGGACAGGGGGAGCACAGATACGCAGTATTTT. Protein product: CASSLDRGSTDTQYF.

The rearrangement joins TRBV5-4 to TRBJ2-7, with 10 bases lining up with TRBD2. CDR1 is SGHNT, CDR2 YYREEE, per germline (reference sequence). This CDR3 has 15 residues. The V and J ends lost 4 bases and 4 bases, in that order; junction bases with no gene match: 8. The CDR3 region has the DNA TGTGCCAGCAGCCTAGGACTAGCGGCTATTTACGAGCAGTACTTC. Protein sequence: CASSLGLAAIYEQYF.

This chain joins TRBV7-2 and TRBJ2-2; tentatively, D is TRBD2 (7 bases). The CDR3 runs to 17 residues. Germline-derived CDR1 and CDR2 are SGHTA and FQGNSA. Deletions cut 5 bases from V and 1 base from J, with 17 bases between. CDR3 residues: CASSPIGGGGNTGELFF. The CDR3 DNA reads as TGTGCCAGCAGCCCCATCGGCGGGGGCGGGAACACCGGGGAGCTGTTTTTT.

The CDR3: CASSFQAGGDYNEQFF. DNA of the CDR3: TGCGCCAGCAGCTTTCAGGCGGGAGGGGACTACAATGAGCAGTTCTTC. The chain links TRBV5-1 to TRBJ2-1; 9 positions agree with TRBD2. The CDR3 has 16 amino acids. Germline assignment: CDR1 SGHRS and CDR2 YFSETQ. V shed 2 bases, J shed 3 bases, and the junction held 6 bases outside the gene matches.

CDR3 region: CAIGWDRGETQYF. CDR3 bases: TGTGCCATCGGGTGGGACAGGGGAGAGACCCAGTACTTC. The rearrangement links TRBV10-3 to TRBJ2-5; 10 bases match TRBD1. Losses at the gene ends were 8 bases for V and 4 bases for J; bases not matched to a gene: 4. Germline V gene sequence: CDR1 ENHRY, CDR2 SYGVKD. The CDR3 runs to 13 residues.

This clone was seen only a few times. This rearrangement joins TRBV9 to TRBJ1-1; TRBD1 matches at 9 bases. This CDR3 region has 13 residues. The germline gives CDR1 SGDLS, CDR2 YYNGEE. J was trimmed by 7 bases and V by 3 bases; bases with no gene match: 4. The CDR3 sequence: CASSGDREDEAFF. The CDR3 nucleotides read TGTGCCAGCAGCGGGGACAGGGAGGATGAAGCTTTCTTT.

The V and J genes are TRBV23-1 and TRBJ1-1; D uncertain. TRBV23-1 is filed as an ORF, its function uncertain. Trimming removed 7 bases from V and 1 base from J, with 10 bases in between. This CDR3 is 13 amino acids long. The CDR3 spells CASTRLSNTEAFF. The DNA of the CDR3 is TGCGCCAGCACCCGACTCTCGAACACTGAAGCTTTCTTT.

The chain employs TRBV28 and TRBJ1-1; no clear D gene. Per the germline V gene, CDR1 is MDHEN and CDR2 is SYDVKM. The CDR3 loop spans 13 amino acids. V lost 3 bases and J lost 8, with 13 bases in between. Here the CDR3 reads CASSFQPAWEAFF. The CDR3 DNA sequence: TGTGCCAGCAGTTTTCAGCCGGCCTGGGAAGCTTTCTTT.

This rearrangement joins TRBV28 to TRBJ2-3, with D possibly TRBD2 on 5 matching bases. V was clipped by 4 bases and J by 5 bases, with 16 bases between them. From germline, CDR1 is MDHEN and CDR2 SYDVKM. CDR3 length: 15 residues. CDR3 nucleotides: TGTGCCAGCAGTTCAGGTGAAGGAGCGGTAGATACGCAGTATTTT. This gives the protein CASSSGEGAVDTQYF.

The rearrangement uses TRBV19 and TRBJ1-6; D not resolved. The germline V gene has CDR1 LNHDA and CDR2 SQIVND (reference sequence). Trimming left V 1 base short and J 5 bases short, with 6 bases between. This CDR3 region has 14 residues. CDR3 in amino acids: CASSIGSNNSPLHF. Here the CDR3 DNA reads TGTGCCAGTAGTATAGGAAGTAATAATTCACCCCTCCACTTT.

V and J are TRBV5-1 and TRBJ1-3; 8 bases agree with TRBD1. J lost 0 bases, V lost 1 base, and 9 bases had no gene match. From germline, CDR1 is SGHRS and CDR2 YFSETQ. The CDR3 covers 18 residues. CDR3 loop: CASSLSAGGASSGNTIYF. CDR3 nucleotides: TGCGCCAGCAGCTTGTCGGCAGGGGGCGCGAGCTCTGGAAACACCATATATTTT.

The CDR3 DNA is TGTGCCAGCACCCGTCTAGCGGGGCTCTACAATGAGCAGTTCTTC. Its translation: CASTRLAGLYNEQFF. This chain links TRBV13 with TRBJ2-1; 9 nucleotides line up with TRBD2. J gave up 3 bases and V 7 bases, and 7 bases lay outside the gene matches. Germline loops: CDR1 PRHDT, CDR2 FYEKMQ (reference sequence). This CDR3 is 15 amino acids long.

CDR3 nucleotides: TGTGCCAGCTCACTACTTTGGTCAGGCAACACCGGGGAGCTGTTTTTT. Protein sequence: CASSLLWSGNTGELFF. V is TRBV18 and J is TRBJ2-2, with no clear D. This CDR3 comprises 16 residues. Germline V gene lookup returns CDR1 KGHSH and CDR2 LQKENI. Trimming pared 4 bases from V and 2 bases from J, leaving 14 bases between. Full variable domain (missing parts from reference TRBV18 and TRBJ2-2): NAGVMQNPRHLVRRRGQEARLRCSPMKGHSHVYWYRQLPEEGLKFMVYLQKENIIDESGMPKERFSAEFPKEGPSILRIQQVVRGDSAAYFCASSLLWSGNTGELFFGEGSRLTVL.

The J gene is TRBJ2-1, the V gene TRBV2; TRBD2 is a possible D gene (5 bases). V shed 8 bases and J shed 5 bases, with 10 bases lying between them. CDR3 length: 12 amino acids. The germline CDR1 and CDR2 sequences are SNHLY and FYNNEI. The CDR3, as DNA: TGTGCCAGCGGAGGAGACAACAATGAGCAGTTCTTC. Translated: CASGGDNNEQFF.

DNA of the CDR3: TGTGCCAGCAGTTTCAAGGCGGGACTAGTGAATGAGCAGTTCTTC. It encodes CASSFKAGLVNEQFF. This chain links TRBV27 with TRBJ2-1; 8 bases map to TRBD2. With V trimmed by 3 bases and J by 7 bases, 8 bases remained unmatched. CDR3 size: 15 residues. Germline V lookup: CDR1 MNHEY, CDR2 SMNVEV (reference sequence).

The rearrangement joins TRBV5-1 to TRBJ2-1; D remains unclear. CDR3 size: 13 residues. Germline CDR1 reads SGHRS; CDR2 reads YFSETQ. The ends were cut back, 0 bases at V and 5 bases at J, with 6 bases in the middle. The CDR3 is CASSLDSDNEQFF. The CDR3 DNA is TGCGCCAGCAGCTTGGATTCAGACAATGAGCAGTTCTTC.

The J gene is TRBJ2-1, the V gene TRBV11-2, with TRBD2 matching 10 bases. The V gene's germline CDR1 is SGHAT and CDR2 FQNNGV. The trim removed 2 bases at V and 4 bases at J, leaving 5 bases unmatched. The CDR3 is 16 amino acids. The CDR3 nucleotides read TGTGCCAGCAGCTTAATTCTAGCGGGAGCGTACAATGAGCAGTTCTTC. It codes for CASSLILAGAYNEQFF. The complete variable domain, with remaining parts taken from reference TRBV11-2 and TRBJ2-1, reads EAGVAQSPRYKIIEKRQSVAFWCNPISGHATLYWYQQILGQGPKLLIQFQNNGVVDDSQLPKDRFSAERLKGVDSTLKIQPAKLEDSAVYLCASSLILAGAYNEQFFGPGTRLTVL.

In DNA form, the CDR3 reads TGTGCCAGCAGCCTCATGAGCGGGAGAAACTACAATGAGCAGTTCTTC. As protein: CASSLMSGRNYNEQFF. The gene calls are TRBV7-2 and TRBJ2-1; 8 nucleotides line up with TRBD2. J lost 3 bases, V lost 5 bases, and 9 bases had no gene match. Germline CDR1 is SGHTA and CDR2 is FQGNSA. CDR3 length equals 16 residues.

CDR3 sequence: CASSVPPRLGSPYNEQFF. CDR3 bases: TGTGCCAGCAGCGTCCCCCCCCGTTTGGGATCACCTTACAATGAGCAGTTCTTC. J is TRBJ2-1 and V is TRBV7-2; D is ambiguous. The CDR3 is 18 amino acids. V shed 5 bases and J shed 4 bases, with 24 bases lying between them. The V gene's germline CDR1 is SGHTA and CDR2 FQGNSA.

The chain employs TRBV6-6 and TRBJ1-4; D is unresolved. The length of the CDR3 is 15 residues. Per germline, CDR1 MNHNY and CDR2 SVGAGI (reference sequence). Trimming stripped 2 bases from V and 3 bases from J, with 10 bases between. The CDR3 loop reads CASSYGGSSNEKLFF. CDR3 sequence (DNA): TGTGCCAGCAGTTACGGTGGCAGCTCTAATGAAAAACTGTTTTTT.

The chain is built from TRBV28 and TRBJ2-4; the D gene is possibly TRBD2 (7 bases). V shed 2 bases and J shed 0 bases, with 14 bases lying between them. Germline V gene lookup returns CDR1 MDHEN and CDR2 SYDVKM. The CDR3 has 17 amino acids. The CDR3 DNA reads TGTGCCAGCAGTTTAGGGGGGGCCAAGCTAGCCAAAAACATTCAGTACTTC. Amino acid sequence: CASSLGGAKLAKNIQYF.

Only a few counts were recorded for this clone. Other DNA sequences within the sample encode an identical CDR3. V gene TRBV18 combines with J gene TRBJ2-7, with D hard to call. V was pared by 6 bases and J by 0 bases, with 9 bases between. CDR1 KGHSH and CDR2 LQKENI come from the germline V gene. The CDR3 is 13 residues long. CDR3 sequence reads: CASSPGSSYEQYF. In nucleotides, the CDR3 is TGTGCCAGCTCTCCCGGGTCCTCCTACGAGCAGTACTTC.